This entry is about one T cell receptor (beta chain). The antigen remains unidentified. The data are from a study of cytomegalovirus exposure and HLA in healthy donors. Use of 60 Vbeta and 13 Jbeta primers characterized the PCR. Original analysis: It was a later analysis that counted 83 million or so unique TCR beta chains, of which around 11 million were shared. Assay used: immunoSEQ multiplex PCR; TCRdb lists only in-frame clones, some missing. That table supplies the V and J calls and clone size; D and trimming were determined from the DNA. Among 70,000 to 90,000 clones listed, about 81% were seen once. The CDR3 is 14 residues long. Germline CDR1 reads SGHDN; CDR2 reads FVKESK. V trimming: 0 bases; J trimming: 8 bases; junction bases outside the gene matches: 5. Overall study findings and caveats: Available immune exposure information covered CMV serostatus only. Among the CMV-associated chains, a few were confirmed in vitro as specific for CMV antigens. Using a false discovery rate of 0.05, a later analysis showed that 15,000 to 20,000 TCR beta sequences were associated with HLA alleles.

What was sequenced was PBMCs. The chain recombines TRBV14 with TRBJ1-2; 8 nucleotides agree with TRBD1. This clonotype originated in a man in his fifties or sixties in good health and CMV-seronegative. The CDR3 DNA is TGTGCCAGCAGCCAAGAGACAGGGGTAGTAGGCTACACCTTC. Translating it yields CASSQETGVVGYTF.